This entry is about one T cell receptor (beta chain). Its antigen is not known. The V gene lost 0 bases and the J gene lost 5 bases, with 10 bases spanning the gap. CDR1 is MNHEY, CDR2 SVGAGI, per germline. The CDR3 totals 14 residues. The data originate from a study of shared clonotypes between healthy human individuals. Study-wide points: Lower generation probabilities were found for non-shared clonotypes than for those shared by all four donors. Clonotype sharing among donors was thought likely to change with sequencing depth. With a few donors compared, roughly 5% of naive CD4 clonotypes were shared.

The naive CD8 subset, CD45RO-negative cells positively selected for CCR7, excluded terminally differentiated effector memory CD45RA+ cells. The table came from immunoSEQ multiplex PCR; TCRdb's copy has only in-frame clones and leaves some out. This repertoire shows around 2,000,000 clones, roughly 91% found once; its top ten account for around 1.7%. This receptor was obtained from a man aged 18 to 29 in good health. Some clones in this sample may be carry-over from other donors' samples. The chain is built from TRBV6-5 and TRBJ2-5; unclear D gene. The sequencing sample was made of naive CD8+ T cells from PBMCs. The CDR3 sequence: CASSYSSVAETQYF. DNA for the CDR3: TGTGCCAGCAGTTACTCGTCAGTTGCGGAGACCCAGTACTTC.